Listed here are 7 T cell receptor beta chains from one sample, sequenced in a study of Ad26.COV2.S vaccination and SARS-CoV-2 variants. The treatment: roughly 18 received Ad26.COV2.S at low or high dose, single or two shots; 5 received placebo; per-sample allocation not given. Samples came from day 63 after the first vaccine or placebo injection. This table comes from immunoSEQ multiplex PCR, and its TCRdb copy is limited to in-frame clones, with some not included. This sample has about 480,000 clones, with around nine tenths found just once. Sample: peripheral blood, taken in a trial of Ad26.COV2.S vaccine versus placebo. All receptors derive from a person between 18 and 60 years old who received the Ad26.COV2.S COVID-19 vaccine or a placebo.

CDR3 loop: CAWSYRRENIQYF. The CDR3 DNA is TGTGCCTGGAGTTACCGCAGGGAGAACATTCAGTACTTC. The chain links TRBV30 to TRBJ2-4, with D perhaps TRBD1 or TRBD2 (5 bases each). Per germline, CDR1 GTSNPN and CDR2 SVGIG (reference sequence). The CDR3 totals 13 residues. V lost 2 bases and J lost 7, with 12 bases in between.

This clone has just a few counts. Other DNA variants within this sample encode the same CDR3. The rearrangement links TRBV5-1 to TRBJ1-2; unclear D gene. Deletions cut 5 bases from V and 2 bases from J, with 10 bases between. Germline V lookup: CDR1 SGHRS, CDR2 YFSETQ. This CDR3 is built from 13 residues. The CDR3 reads CASSGGQNYGYTF. For the CDR3, the DNA is TGCGCCAGCAGTGGTGGCCAGAACTATGGCTACACCTTC.

The table lists this clone with a few counts. Other DNA sequences of this sample code for an identical CDR3. The V gene is TRBV7-9, the J gene TRBJ1-1, with TRBD1 identical over 8 bases. CDR3 length equals 15 residues. Trimming took 3 bases from V and 1 from J; bases not matched to a gene: 4. Looked up from germline, CDR1 is SEHNR and CDR2 is FQNEAQ (reference sequence). The CDR3 nucleotides are TGTGCCAGCAGCTTGGCAGGGGGCCCGAACACTGAAGCTTTCTTT. Translated: CASSLAGGPNTEAFF.

This sequence joins TRBV14 and TRBJ2-7; the match to TRBD2 covers 9 bases. CDR1 is SGHDN, CDR2 FVKESK, per germline. Unmatched junction bases numbered 8, after V lost 2 bases and J lost 3 bases. The CDR3 runs to 16 residues. The DNA for the CDR3 is TGTGCCAGCAGCCAAAACGCGGGGGGGCTTGTCTACGAGCAGTACTTC. Translating it yields CASSQNAGGLVYEQYF. Using reference TRBV14 and TRBJ2-7 for the parts outside the CDR3, the full variable domain is EAGVTQFPSHSVIEKGQTVTLRCDPISGHDNLYWYRRVMGKEIKFLLHFVKESKQDESGMPNNRFLAERTGGTYSTLKVQPAELEDSGVYFCASSQNAGGLVYEQYFGPGTRLTVT.

This chain links TRBV28 with TRBJ1-6; D remains unclear. The CDR3 covers 13 residues. CDR1 is MDHEN and CDR2 is SYDVKM in the germline V gene. The ends were cut back, 6 bases at V and 8 bases at J, with 11 bases in the middle. CDR3 loop: CASSSDLYSPLHF. DNA for the CDR3: TGTGCCAGCAGCTCGGACCTGTATTCACCCCTCCACTTT.

This sequence joins TRBV19 and TRBJ1-5, with 7 bases lining up with TRBD1. J gave up 7 bases and V 7 bases, and 7 bases lay outside the gene matches. Looked up from germline, CDR1 is LNHDA and CDR2 is SQIVND (reference sequence). CDR3 length equals 13 residues. CDR3 protein: CASNRLGGQPQHF. The CDR3 DNA reads TGTGCCAGTAATAGGTTAGGGGGCCAGCCCCAGCATTTT.

The chain couples TRBV5-6 to TRBJ1-2, with 7 bases aligning to TRBD1. The CDR3 contains 14 residues. Looked up from germline, CDR1 is SGHDT and CDR2 is YYEEEE. V was clipped by 3 bases and J by 8 bases; unmatched bases: 10. DNA of the CDR3: TGTGCCAGCAGCTCGCCGACAGGGATGAAAGGCTACACCTTC. Translated: CASSSPTGMKGYTF.